Given below is one T cell receptor (beta chain) in context. This may be a read error, as it is one base from a much larger clone. Amplification of TCR beta CDR3 regions used RNA as the template. The TCR CDR3 first-round RT-PCR relied on the HTBI primer set. One entry per CDR3 protein, called by TCRdb with MiXCR from the multiplex PCR reads. The table lists 450,000 to 650,000 distinct CDR3 sequences, 12% to 15% of them singletons, with roughly 7% in the top ten. Investigators excluded patients with uncontrolled infection, other autoimmune disease, pregnancy or lactation. On the basis of clinical symptoms, serum thyroxine and TRAb, thyroid ultrasound and orbital computed tomography, diagnoses were made. It was 8 to 10 ml of fresh peripheral blood that supplied the PBMCs. The entry originates in a study of T cells in Graves' hyperthyroidism and ophthalmopathy. Study context: Peripheral blood was drawn at first diagnosis, prior to all treatment.

The germline V gene has CDR1 SNHLY and CDR2 FYNNEI. The CDR3 loop spans 16 amino acids. V and J are TRBV2 and TRBJ2-1, with 8 bases that match TRBD1. This receptor was identified in a woman between 18 and 29 years old with Graves' ophthalmopathy. The sample was blood. The CDR3, as DNA: TGTGCCAGCAGTCCCCCCGGGGACAGGACCTACGATGAGCAGTTCTTC. Protein product: CASSPPGDRTYDEQFF.